This T cell receptor (beta chain) was sequenced in a study of blood T cell repertoires in COVID-19. Data came from immunoSEQ multiplex PCR; TCRdb stores just in-frame clones and leaves some out. Of under 250,000 clones detected, roughly 88% appear once; the ten largest clones hold around 6%. The CDR3 covers 15 residues. Germline lookup yields CDR1 MNHEY and CDR2 SVGEGT. The V and J ends lost 5 bases and 5 bases, in that order; junction bases with no gene match: 7. Sequencing used peripheral blood. The chain uses TRBV6-2 or TRBV6-3 and TRBJ2-2, with 8 bases fitting TRBD1. This receptor was identified in a woman older than 75 with COVID-19, enrolled during active disease. CDR3 bases: TGTGCCAGCAGTCTAACAGGGGGAGGAACCGGGGAGCTGTTTTTT. It codes for CASSLTGGGTGELFF.